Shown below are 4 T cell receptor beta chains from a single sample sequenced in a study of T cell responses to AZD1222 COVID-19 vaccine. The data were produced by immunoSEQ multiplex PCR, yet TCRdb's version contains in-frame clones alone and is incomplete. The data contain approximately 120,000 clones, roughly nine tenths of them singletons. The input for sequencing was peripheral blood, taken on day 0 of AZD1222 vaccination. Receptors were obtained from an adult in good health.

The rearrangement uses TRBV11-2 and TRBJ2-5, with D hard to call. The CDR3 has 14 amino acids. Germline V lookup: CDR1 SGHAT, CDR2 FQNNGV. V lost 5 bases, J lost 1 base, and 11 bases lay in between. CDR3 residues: CASSQIGGQETQYF. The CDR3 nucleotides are TGTGCCAGCAGCCAAATCGGCGGCCAAGAGACCCAGTACTTC.

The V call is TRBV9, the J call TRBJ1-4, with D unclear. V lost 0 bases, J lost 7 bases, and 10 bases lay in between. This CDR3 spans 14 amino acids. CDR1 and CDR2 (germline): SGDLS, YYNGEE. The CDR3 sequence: CASSVEGRGEKLFF. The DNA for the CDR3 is TGTGCCAGCAGCGTAGAAGGGCGGGGTGAAAAACTGTTTTTT.

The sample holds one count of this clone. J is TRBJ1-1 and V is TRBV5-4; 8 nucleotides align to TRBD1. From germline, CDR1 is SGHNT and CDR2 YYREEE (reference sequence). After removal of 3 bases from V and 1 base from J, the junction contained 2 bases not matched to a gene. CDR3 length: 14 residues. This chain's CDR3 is CASSWGQENTEAFF. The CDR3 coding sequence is TGTGCCAGCAGCTGGGGACAGGAGAACACTGAAGCTTTCTTT.

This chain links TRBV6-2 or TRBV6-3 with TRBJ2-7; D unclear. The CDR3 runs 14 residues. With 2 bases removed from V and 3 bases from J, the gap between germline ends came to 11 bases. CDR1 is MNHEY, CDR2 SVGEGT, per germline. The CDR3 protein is CASSYTSRSYEQYF. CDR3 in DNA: TGTGCCAGCAGTTACACGAGCAGGAGCTACGAGCAGTACTTC.